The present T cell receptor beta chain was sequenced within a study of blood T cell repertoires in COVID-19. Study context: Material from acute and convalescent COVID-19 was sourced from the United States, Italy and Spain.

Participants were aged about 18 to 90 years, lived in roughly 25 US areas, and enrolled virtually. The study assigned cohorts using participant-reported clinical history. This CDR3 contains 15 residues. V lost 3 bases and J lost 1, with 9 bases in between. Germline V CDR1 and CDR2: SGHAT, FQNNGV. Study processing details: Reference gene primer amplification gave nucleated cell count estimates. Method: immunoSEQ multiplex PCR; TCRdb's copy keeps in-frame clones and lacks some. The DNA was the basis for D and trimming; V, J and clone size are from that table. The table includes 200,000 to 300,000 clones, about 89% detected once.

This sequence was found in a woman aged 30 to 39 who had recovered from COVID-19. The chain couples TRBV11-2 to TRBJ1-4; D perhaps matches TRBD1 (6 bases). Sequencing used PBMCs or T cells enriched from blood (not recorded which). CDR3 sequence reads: CASSLNRVTNEKLFF. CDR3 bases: TGTGCCAGCAGCTTGAACAGGGTAACTAATGAAAAACTGTTTTTT.